The 25 T cell receptor beta chains below were found in one sample sequenced in a study of CD8+ T cells in alopecia areata. RNA was extracted and reverse transcribed into cDNA as the sequencing template. Assay used: immunoSEQ multiplex PCR; TCRdb lists only in-frame clones, some missing. The repertoire holds fewer than 80,000 clones, with approximately 60% as singletons. The source material was CD8+ T cells sorted from blood, sampled at week 0. All receptors come from a human donor with alopecia areata.

The chain carries TRBV7-2 and TRBJ2-7, with TRBD1 matching over 9 bases. Germline V lookup: CDR1 SGHTA, CDR2 FQGNSA. This CDR3 contains 15 residues. V was clipped by 0 bases and J by 6 bases; unmatched bases: 6. The DNA of the CDR3 is TGTGCCAGCAGCTTAGCGGGACAGGGTTCTGGCGAGCAGTACTTC. This encodes CASSLAGQGSGEQYF.

The chain has TRBV5-1 and TRBJ2-1, with 9 positions matching TRBD1. This CDR3 contains 16 residues. V gave up 3 bases and J gave up 4 bases; unmatched junction bases: 8. The V gene's germline CDR1 is SGHRS and CDR2 YFSETQ. CDR3 nucleotide sequence: TGCGCCAGCAGCTCCGGGACAGGGTTGGAGTACAATGAGCAGTTCTTC. Its protein is CASSSGTGLEYNEQFF.

This rearrangement joins TRBV5-8 to TRBJ2-1; unclear D gene. The CDR3 is 13 amino acids. Trimming removed 2 bases from V and 4 bases from J, with 7 bases in between. The germline V gene encodes CDR1 SGHTS and CDR2 YDEGEE. The DNA of the CDR3 is TGTGCCAGCAGCTTAGTTCAGTACAATGAGCAGTTCTTC. Residues: CASSLVQYNEQFF.

The CDR3 DNA sequence: TGTGCCAGCAGCATTGTGGGCAGCTACGAGCAGTACTTC. Translation: CASSIVGSYEQYF. The chain links TRBV28 to TRBJ2-7; no definite D call. The CDR3 loop spans 13 amino acids. V was shortened by 6 bases and J by 3 bases, with 12 bases between the two germline ends. From germline, CDR1 is MDHEN and CDR2 SYDVKM.

This clone was found a few times. The chain carries TRBV7-9 and TRBJ1-4, with a tentative D call TRBD1 (5 bases). With 4 bases removed from V and 14 bases from J, the gap between germline ends came to 26 bases. There are 16 residues in the CDR3. The germline V gene encodes CDR1 SEHNR and CDR2 FQNEAQ (reference sequence). Written as DNA, the CDR3 is TGTGCCAGCAGCTCCCCCACGAGGGGCCAGGGTGGTTGGCTGTTTTTT. Amino acid sequence: CASSSPTRGQGGWLFF.

There are a few counts of this clone. The rearrangement uses TRBV28 and TRBJ2-5; D is perhaps TRBD1 (5 bases). The length of the CDR3 is 15 residues. CDR1 and CDR2 from the germline V gene are MDHEN and SYDVKM. Trimming took off 3 bases at V and 5 bases at J, with 16 bases between the two ends. This CDR3 reads CASSFLFGARETQYF. The DNA for the CDR3 is TGTGCCAGCAGTTTCCTATTTGGGGCTAGGGAGACCCAGTACTTC.

This sequence joins TRBV29-1 and TRBJ2-2; 12 bases are shared with TRBD2. CDR1 and CDR2 (germline): SQVTM, ANQGSEA. This CDR3 spans 14 amino acids. The junction had 7 bases not matched to a gene; V was cut back by 8 bases and J by 6 bases. The CDR3 DNA follows: TGCAGCACGAGACTAGCGGGGGAGGCCGGGGAGCTGTTTTTT. It encodes CSTRLAGEAGELFF.

This clone was detected a few times. The rearrangement joins TRBV9 to TRBJ1-2, with D maybe TRBD1 (5 bases). This CDR3 has 13 residues. The V end lost 3 bases, the J end lost 4 bases, and 10 bases lay between the germline ends. Germline CDR1 and CDR2: SGDLS and YYNGEE. CDR3 sequence: CASSGQQFYGYTF. As DNA, the CDR3 is TGTGCCAGCAGCGGACAGCAATTCTATGGCTACACCTTC.

The chain carries TRBV30 and TRBJ2-7; unclear D gene. V was cut by 0 bases and J by 5 bases, with 8 bases left in between. Germline V gene lookup returns CDR1 GTSNPN and CDR2 SVGIG (reference sequence). The CDR3 is 12 residues long. The DNA of the CDR3 is TGTGCCTGGAGTGTACGCGGTAACGAGCAGTACTTC. Its protein product is CAWSVRGNEQYF.

There are a few counts of this clone. The chain carries TRBV15 and TRBJ2-6; D gene uncertain. Per germline, CDR1 LNHNV and CDR2 YYDKDF (reference sequence). V shed 1 base and J shed 0 bases, with 4 bases lying between them. The CDR3 is made up of 15 amino acids. The CDR3 DNA sequence: TGTGCCACCAGCAGAGCCACCTCTGGGGCCAACGTCCTGACTTTC. Translated, it gives CATSRATSGANVLTF.

Note on this clone: The junction does not match germline at one end; this may be a read error. The V gene is TRBV9, the J gene TRBJ2-5; a possible D gene is TRBD1 (5 bases). The end of the DNA is better explained by TRBJ2-7, so the J call may be wrong. This CDR3 spans 14 amino acids. Per germline, CDR1 SGDLS and CDR2 YYNGEE. The CDR3 bases are TGTGCCAGCAGCGTAGTGCCAGGGTCCTCCGAGCAGTACTTC. Translated, it gives CASSVVPGSSEQYF.

V and J are TRBV7-9 and TRBJ2-1; the D gene is possibly TRBD1 (6 bases). Germline loops: CDR1 SEHNR, CDR2 FQNEAQ (reference sequence). The CDR3 sequence is 18 residues long. V was trimmed by 5 bases and J by 6 bases, leaving 26 bases between them. CDR3 in DNA: TGTGCCAGCAGCCCCTCGGCAGGGGACGTAGTACTGGGCAATGAGCAGTTCTTC. Translated, it gives CASSPSAGDVVLGNEQFF.

The chain recombines TRBV25-1 with TRBJ2-6; 7 nucleotides agree with TRBD1. This CDR3 spans 14 amino acids. Germline V lookup: CDR1 MGHDK, CDR2 SYGVNS. V lost 6 bases and J lost 3; bases outside the gene matches: 2. The CDR3, as DNA: TGTGCCAGCAGAGGGACAGATGGGGCCAACGTCCTGACTTTC. It specifies CASRGTDGANVLTF.

The rearrangement uses TRBV29-1 and TRBJ1-2; D is ambiguous. Deletions cut 5 bases from V and 7 bases from J, with 11 bases between. The V gene's germline CDR1 is SQVTM and CDR2 ANQGSEA. The CDR3 extends over 11 amino acids. DNA for the CDR3: TGCAGCGTTCCCTATCCTCCTGGCTACACCTTC. The encoded protein is CSVPYPPGYTF.

This clone was observed once. The V gene is TRBV5-6, the J gene TRBJ2-1; D is unclear. CDR1 is SGHDT, CDR2 YYEEEE, per germline. The CDR3 has 11 residues. The V end was cut by 4 bases, the J end by 8 bases, with 7 bases between. The CDR3 DNA follows: TGTGCCAGCAGCGCGGTGTATGAGCAGTTCTTC. This encodes CASSAVYEQFF. The whole variable domain, remainder taken from reference TRBV5-6 and TRBJ2-1, is DAGVTQSPTHLIKTRGQQVTLRCSPKSGHDTVSWYQQALGQGPQFIFQYYEEEERQRGNFPDRFSGHQFPNYSSELNVNALLLGDSALYLCASSAVYEQFFGPGTRLTVL.

The gene calls are TRBV30 and TRBJ2-1, with 10 bases that match TRBD2. CDR1 and CDR2 (germline): GTSNPN, SVGIG (reference sequence). The CDR3 extends over 14 amino acids. V lost 4 bases to trimming and J lost 10 bases; unmatched junction nucleotides: 10. The chain's CDR3 is CAWTSAGGIGEQFF. The CDR3 DNA follows: TGTGCCTGGACCTCAGCGGGGGGGATCGGGGAGCAGTTCTTC.

V is TRBV6-1 and J is TRBJ2-5; TRBD2 matches 8 bases. CDR3 length equals 13 residues. Per germline, CDR1 MNHNS and CDR2 SASEGT. V lost 6 bases and J lost 1; bases outside the gene matches: 1. The CDR3 bases are TGTGCCAGCAGGGGGACTAGCCAAGAGACCCAGTACTTC. Residues: CASRGTSQETQYF.

The V and J genes are TRBV4-1 and TRBJ2-1; the D is unclear. CDR1 and CDR2 from the germline V gene are MGHRA and YSYEKL. The CDR3 sequence is 12 residues long. The V end lost 3 bases, the J end lost 5 bases, and 5 bases lay between the germline ends. The CDR3: CASSHPDNEQFF. CDR3 sequence (DNA): TGCGCCAGCAGCCACCCCGACAATGAGCAGTTCTTC.

The V and J genes are TRBV2 and TRBJ2-7; 8 bases agree with TRBD2. The CDR3 runs to 14 residues. Germline-derived CDR1 and CDR2 are SNHLY and FYNNEI. J gave up 2 bases and V 4 bases, and 4 bases lay outside the gene matches. The CDR3 nucleotides read TGTGCCAGCAGTGTGGGACTAGTTACCTACGAGCAGTACTTC. This encodes CASSVGLVTYEQYF. Full variable domain (remainder filled in from reference TRBV2 and TRBJ2-7): EPEVTQTPSHQVTQMGQEVILRCVPISNHLYFYWYRQILGQKVEFLVSFYNNEISEKSEIFDDQFSVERPDGSNFTLKIRSTKLEDSAMYFCASSVGLVTYEQYFGPGTRLTVT.

V is TRBV6-5 and J is TRBJ2-5; TRBD2 aligns across 15 bases. This CDR3 has 15 residues. The V gene end was trimmed by 4 bases and the J gene end by 4 bases; junction bases not matched to a gene: 1. Germline V gene lookup returns CDR1 MNHEY and CDR2 SVGAGI. The CDR3 is CASSWTSGGAETQYF. CDR3 DNA: TGTGCCAGCAGTTGGACTAGCGGGGGGGCAGAGACCCAGTACTTC.

A few counts support this clone. The rearrangement links TRBV28 to TRBJ2-6; either TRBD1 or TRBD2 may supply D (5 bases each). Germline CDR1 reads MDHEN; CDR2 reads SYDVKM. V lost 5 bases to trimming and J lost 0 bases, with 11 bases between them. The CDR3 is 16 residues long. DNA of the CDR3: TGTGCCAGCAGTCTGGGACGGAACTCTGGGGCCAACGTCCTGACTTTC. This translates into CASSLGRNSGANVLTF.

This chain uses TRBV27 with TRBJ1-2; 10 positions agree with TRBD1. Germline CDR1 is MNHEY and CDR2 is SMNVEV (reference sequence). CDR3 length equals 14 residues. V lost 3 bases, J lost 8 bases, and 6 bases stayed unmatched. The CDR3 DNA is TGTGCCAGCAGTTTCACCGGGACAGGGGAGGGCTACACCTTC. Its translation: CASSFTGTGEGYTF.

The J gene is TRBJ1-5, the V gene TRBV4-1; no firm D call. V shed 3 bases and J shed 5 bases, with 8 bases lying between them. The CDR3 is made up of 13 amino acids. CDR1 and CDR2 (germline): MGHRA, YSYEKL. CDR3 amino acids: CASSQVSDQPQHF. In nucleotides, the CDR3 is TGCGCCAGCAGCCAGGTGTCGGATCAGCCCCAGCATTTT.

The V call is TRBV2, the J call TRBJ1-3; no reliable D call. From germline, CDR1 is SNHLY and CDR2 FYNNEI. CDR3 length: 15 residues. V gave up 2 bases and J gave up 0 bases, with 8 bases separating them. The CDR3 DNA follows: TGTGCCAGCAGTGAAAGTAGGGTCTCTGGAAACACCATATATTTT. Translating it yields CASSESRVSGNTIYF.

This clone was detected only a few times. The genes are TRBV19 and TRBJ1-2; D remains unclear. The V end was cut by 2 bases, the J end by 3 bases, with 13 bases between. Germline CDR1 reads LNHDA; CDR2 reads SQIVND (reference sequence). The CDR3 is 15 amino acids. Written as DNA, the CDR3 is TGTGCCAGTAGTATAAGCGGCAGCTACTACTATGGCTACACCTTC. Its translation is CASSISGSYYYGYTF.